Following are 11 T cell receptor beta chains from one sample sequenced in a study of cytomegalovirus exposure and HLA in healthy donors. Both 60 Vbeta primers and 13 Jbeta primers went into the PCR. Assay: immunoSEQ multiplex PCR; the TCRdb copy retains only in-frame clones and omits some. The repertoire holds 65,000 to 90,000 clones, with around 75% as singletons. Specimen: PBMCs. These receptor sequences come from a man between 35 and 55 years old in good health and CMV-seronegative.

V and J are TRBV4-3 and TRBJ1-6; D might be TRBD1 (5 bases). The length of the CDR3 is 14 residues. V was trimmed by 0 bases and J by 16 bases, leaving 16 bases between them. Germline CDR1 reads LGHNA; CDR2 reads YSLEER. The CDR3 sequence: CASSQDGPGGELHF. The DNA for the CDR3 is TGCGCCAGCAGCCAAGATGGGCCGGGGGGGGAACTCCACTTT.

This rearrangement joins TRBV4-1 to TRBJ2-1, with 11 bases that match TRBD2. Germline CDR1 MGHRA, CDR2 YSYEKL. The ends lost 0 bases at V and 8 bases at J; junction bases unmatched: 6. The length of the CDR3 is 16 residues. CDR3 in DNA: TGCGCCAGCAGCCAAGAAGTAGCGGGGGGGATCGATGAGCAGTTCTTC. Its protein is CASSQEVAGGIDEQFF.

The J gene is TRBJ2-7, the V gene TRBV7-8; D might be TRBD1 (5 bases). Germline V gene sequence: CDR1 SGHVS, CDR2 FQNEAQ. CDR3 length equals 15 residues. Trimming stripped 4 bases from V and 0 bases from J, with 13 bases between. The CDR3 spells CASSYLRGLSYEQYF. The CDR3 region has the DNA TGTGCCAGCAGCTACCTTAGGGGCCTCTCCTACGAGCAGTACTTC.

The rearrangement uses TRBV27 and TRBJ1-5; D uncertain. CDR3 length: 14 amino acids. Germline V gives CDR1 MNHEY, CDR2 SMNVEV (reference sequence). Trimming left V 8 bases short and J 0 bases short, with 11 bases between. CDR3 DNA: TGTGCCAGCCGAGGACTAGCTAGCAATCAGCCCCAGCATTTT. This gives the protein CASRGLASNQPQHF.

The chain has TRBV7-2 and TRBJ2-1, with 10 bases lining up with TRBD2. Looked up from germline, CDR1 is SGHTA and CDR2 is FQGNSA. The CDR3 has 12 amino acids. The V segment lost 5 bases and the J segment 12 bases; nucleotides outside the gene matches: 4. The CDR3 DNA reads TGTGCCAGCAGCCAAGCGGGGGGGCCGCAGTTCTTC. This translates into CASSQAGGPQFF.

This rearrangement joins TRBV11-1 to TRBJ1-1; 8 positions agree with TRBD1. Trimming took 3 bases from V and 1 from J; bases not matched to a gene: 4. CDR1 is SGHAT, CDR2 FQDESV, per germline (reference sequence). The CDR3 has 15 residues. CDR3 protein: CASSFQGASNTEAFF. CDR3 sequence (DNA): TGTGCCAGCAGCTTTCAGGGGGCATCGAACACTGAAGCTTTCTTT.

The genes are TRBV5-6 and TRBJ2-3, with a weak D call TRBD2 (7 bases). The length of the CDR3 is 17 residues. The V gene's germline CDR1 is SGHDT and CDR2 YYEEEE. Trimming left V 1 base short and J 1 base short, with 16 bases between. CDR3 amino acids: CASSLISAGAGTDTQYF. The CDR3 DNA reads TGTGCCAGCAGCTTGATCTCGGCGGGGGCCGGCACAGATACGCAGTATTTT. The full variable domain, its missing parts supplied by reference TRBV5-6 and TRBJ2-3, is DAGVTQSPTHLIKTRGQQVTLRCSPKSGHDTVSWYQQALGQGPQFIFQYYEEEERQRGNFPDRFSGHQFPNYSSELNVNALLLGDSALYLCASSLISAGAGTDTQYFGPGTRLTVL.

About this clone itself: The CDR3 does not end in the conserved phenylalanine or tryptophan, so this is likely a read error. The chain has TRBV27 and TRBJ1-5; D gene uncertain. Germline V gene data show CDR1 as MNHEY and CDR2 as SMNVEV (reference sequence). This CDR3 region has 16 residues. Trimming removed 0 bases at V and 2 bases at J, with 11 bases between. CDR3 coding DNA: TGTGCCAGCAGTTTATCTAGCGCGGCTGGCAATCAGCCCCAGCATTTG. Protein: CASSLSSAAGNQPQHL.

The chain employs TRBV28 and TRBJ2-5; 10 bases map to TRBD1. The CDR3 is 15 amino acids. J gave up 4 bases and V 3 bases, and 5 bases lay outside the gene matches. Germline CDR1 reads MDHEN; CDR2 reads SYDVKM. The CDR3 nucleotides are TGTGCCAGCAGTTTCGACAGGGGGCGCCGAGAGACCCAGTACTTC. Translation gives CASSFDRGRRETQYF.

The rearrangement joins TRBV11-2 to TRBJ2-1, with 10 nucleotides matching TRBD1. CDR3 length equals 17 residues. The ends lost 0 bases at V and 2 bases at J; junction bases unmatched: 4. Germline CDR1 SGHAT, CDR2 FQNNGV. The CDR3 reads CASSLDLGQGAYNEQFF. The CDR3 coding sequence is TGTGCCAGCAGCTTAGATCTAGGACAGGGGGCCTACAATGAGCAGTTCTTC.

The rearrangement joins TRBV11-2 to TRBJ1-1; TRBD1 might be the D (6 bases). This CDR3 comprises 12 residues. V gave up 6 bases and J gave up 10 bases, with 15 bases separating them. CDR1 and CDR2 from the germline V gene are SGHAT and FQNNGV. The CDR3 bases are TGTGCCAGCAGTTCCGAGGGGACACCAGCTTTCTTT. Protein: CASSSEGTPAFF.